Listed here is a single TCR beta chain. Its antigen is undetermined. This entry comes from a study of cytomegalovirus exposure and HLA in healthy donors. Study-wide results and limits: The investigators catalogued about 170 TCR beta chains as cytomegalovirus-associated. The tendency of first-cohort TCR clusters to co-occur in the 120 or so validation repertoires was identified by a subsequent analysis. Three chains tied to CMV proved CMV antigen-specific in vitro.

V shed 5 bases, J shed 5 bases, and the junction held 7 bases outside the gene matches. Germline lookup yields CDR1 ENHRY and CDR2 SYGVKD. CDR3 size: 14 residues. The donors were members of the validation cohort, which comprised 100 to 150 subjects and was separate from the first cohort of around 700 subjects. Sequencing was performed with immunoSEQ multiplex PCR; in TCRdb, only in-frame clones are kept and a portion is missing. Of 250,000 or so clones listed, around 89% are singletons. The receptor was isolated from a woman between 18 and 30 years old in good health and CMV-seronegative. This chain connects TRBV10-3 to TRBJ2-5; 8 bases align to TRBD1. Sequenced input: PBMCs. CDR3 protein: CAISRTGFGETQYF. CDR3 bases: TGTGCCATCAGTAGGACAGGGTTCGGGGAGACCCAGTACTTC.